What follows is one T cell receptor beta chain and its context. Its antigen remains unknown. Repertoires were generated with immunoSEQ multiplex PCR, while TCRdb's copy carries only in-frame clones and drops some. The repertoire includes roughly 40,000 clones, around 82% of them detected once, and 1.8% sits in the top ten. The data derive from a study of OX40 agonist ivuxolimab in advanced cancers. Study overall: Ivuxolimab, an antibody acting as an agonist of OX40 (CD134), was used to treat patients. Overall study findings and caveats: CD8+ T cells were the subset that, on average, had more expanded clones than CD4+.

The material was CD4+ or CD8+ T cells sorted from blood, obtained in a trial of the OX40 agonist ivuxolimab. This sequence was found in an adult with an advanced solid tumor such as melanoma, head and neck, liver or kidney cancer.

The CDR3 DNA reads as TGTGCCAGTAGACAGCGGGGGGGCTTCGGTGAGACCCAGTACTTC. It is translated as CASRQRGGFGETQYF. The rearrangement links TRBV19 to TRBJ2-5; 10 bases are a match to TRBD2. CDR1 is LNHDA and CDR2 is SQIVND in the germline V gene (reference sequence). The CDR3 runs to 15 residues. V trimming: 6 bases; J trimming: 5 bases; junction bases outside the gene matches: 9.